This record covers a single TCR beta chain. Trimming pared 2 bases from V and 3 bases from J, leaving 14 bases between. Germline assignment: CDR1 MNHNY and CDR2 SVGAGI (reference sequence). CDR3 length: 15 amino acids. The authors ran a second PCR of 7 to 11 cycles using a sample-barcoded 5' primer and a J-beta primer mix. One entry per CDR3 protein, called by TCRdb with MiXCR from the 5' RACE reads. The table has about 640,000 distinct CDR3 sequences, around three fifths seen once. The source of the sample is a study of blood T cells in healthy people across ages. Source material: blood. The chain has TRBV6-6 and TRBJ2-7; TRBD1 or TRBD2 may be the D gene (6 bases each). This TCR came from a man aged 55 to 70 in good health. The CDR3 DNA reads TGTGCCAGCAGTTACGAACGGGGGCCCCTCTACGAGCAGTACTTC. Protein sequence: CASSYERGPLYEQYF.